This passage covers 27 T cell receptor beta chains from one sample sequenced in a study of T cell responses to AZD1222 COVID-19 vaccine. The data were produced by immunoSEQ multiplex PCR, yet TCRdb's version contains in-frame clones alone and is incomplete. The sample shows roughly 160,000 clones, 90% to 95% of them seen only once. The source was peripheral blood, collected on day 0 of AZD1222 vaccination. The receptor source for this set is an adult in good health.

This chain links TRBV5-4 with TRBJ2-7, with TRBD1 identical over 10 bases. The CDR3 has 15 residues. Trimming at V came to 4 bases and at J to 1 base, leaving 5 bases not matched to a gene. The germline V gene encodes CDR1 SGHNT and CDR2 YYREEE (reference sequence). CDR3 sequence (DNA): TGTGCCAGCAGCCCGAGGGACAGGGGATCCTACGAGCAGTACTTC. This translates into CASSPRDRGSYEQYF.

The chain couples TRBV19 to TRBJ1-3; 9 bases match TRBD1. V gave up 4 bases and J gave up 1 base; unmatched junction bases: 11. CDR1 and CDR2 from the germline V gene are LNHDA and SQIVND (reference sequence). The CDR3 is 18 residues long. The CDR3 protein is CASSRTGTGSLSGNTIYF. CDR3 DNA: TGTGCCAGTAGTAGAACCGGGACAGGGAGTTTGTCTGGAAACACCATATATTTT.

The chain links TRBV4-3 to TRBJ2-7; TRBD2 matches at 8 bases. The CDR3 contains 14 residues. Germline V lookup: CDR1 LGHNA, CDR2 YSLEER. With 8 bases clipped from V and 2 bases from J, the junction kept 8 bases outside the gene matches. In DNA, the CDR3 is TGCGCCAGCCGCGGGGGGCTGCACGCCTACGAGCAGTACTTC. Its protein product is CASRGGLHAYEQYF.

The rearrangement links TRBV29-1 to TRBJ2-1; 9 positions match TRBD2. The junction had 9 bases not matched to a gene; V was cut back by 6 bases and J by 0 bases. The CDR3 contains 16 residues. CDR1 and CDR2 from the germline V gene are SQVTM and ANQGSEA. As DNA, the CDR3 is TGCAGCGTGGCGGGATTAGCGGGGGTCTCCTACAATGAGCAGTTCTTC. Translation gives CSVAGLAGVSYNEQFF.

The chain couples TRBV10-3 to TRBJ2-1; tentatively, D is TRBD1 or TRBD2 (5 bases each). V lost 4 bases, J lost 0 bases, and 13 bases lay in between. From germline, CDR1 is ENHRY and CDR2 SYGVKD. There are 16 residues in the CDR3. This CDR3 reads CAISGRGQGSYNEQFF. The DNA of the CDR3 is TGTGCCATCAGTGGGCGCGGGCAGGGCTCCTACAATGAGCAGTTCTTC.

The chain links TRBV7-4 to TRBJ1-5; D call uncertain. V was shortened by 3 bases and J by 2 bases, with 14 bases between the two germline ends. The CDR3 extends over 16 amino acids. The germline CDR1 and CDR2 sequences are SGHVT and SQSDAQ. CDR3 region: CASSFIRIGGNQPQHF. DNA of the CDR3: TGTGCCAGCAGCTTTATCCGCATTGGGGGCAATCAGCCCCAGCATTTT.

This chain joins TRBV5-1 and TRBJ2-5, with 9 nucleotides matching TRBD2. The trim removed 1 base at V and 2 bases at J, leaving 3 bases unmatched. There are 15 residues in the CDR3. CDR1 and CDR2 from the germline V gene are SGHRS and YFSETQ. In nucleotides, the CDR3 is TGCGCCAGCAGCTTGCTTAGCGGGGGTCAAGAGACCCAGTACTTC. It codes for CASSLLSGGQETQYF.

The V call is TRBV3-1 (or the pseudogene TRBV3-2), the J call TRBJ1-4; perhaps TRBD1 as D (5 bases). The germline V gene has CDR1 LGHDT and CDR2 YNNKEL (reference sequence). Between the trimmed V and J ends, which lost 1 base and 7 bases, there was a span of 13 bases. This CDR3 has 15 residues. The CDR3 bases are TGTGCCAGCAGCCAAGCCCAAGACAGCGGTGAAAAACTGTTTTTT. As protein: CASSQAQDSGEKLFF.

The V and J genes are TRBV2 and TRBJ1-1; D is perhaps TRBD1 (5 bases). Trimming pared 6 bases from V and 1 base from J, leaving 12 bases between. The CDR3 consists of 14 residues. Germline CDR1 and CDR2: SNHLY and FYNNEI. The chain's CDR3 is CASSPVGGNTEAFF. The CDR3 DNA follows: TGTGCCAGCAGCCCCGTTGGGGGGAACACTGAAGCTTTCTTT.

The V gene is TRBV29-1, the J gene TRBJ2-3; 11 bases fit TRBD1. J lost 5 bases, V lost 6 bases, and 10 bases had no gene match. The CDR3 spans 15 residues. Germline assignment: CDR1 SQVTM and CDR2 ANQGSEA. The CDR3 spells CSVTPDRGRVDTQYF. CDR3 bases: TGCAGCGTGACACCGGACAGGGGGCGCGTAGATACGCAGTATTTT.

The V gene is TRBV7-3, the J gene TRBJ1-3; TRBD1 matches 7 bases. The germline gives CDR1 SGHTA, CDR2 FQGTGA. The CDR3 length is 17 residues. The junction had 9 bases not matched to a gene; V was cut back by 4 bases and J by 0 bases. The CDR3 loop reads CASSSQGGQLSGNTIYF. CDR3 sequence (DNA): TGTGCCAGCAGCTCCCAGGGGGGACAGCTCTCTGGAAACACCATATATTTT.

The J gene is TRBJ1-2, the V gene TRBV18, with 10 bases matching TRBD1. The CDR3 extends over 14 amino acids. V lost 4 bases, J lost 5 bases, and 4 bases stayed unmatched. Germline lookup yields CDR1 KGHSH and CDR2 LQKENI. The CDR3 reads CASSRQGADYGYTF. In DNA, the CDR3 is TGTGCCAGCTCACGACAGGGGGCGGATTATGGCTACACCTTC.

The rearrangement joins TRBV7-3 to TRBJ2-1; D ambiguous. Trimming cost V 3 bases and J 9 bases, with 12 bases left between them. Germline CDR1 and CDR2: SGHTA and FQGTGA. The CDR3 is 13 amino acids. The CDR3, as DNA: TGTGCCAGCAGCTTCGATAGGGATGCTGAGCAGTTCTTC. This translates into CASSFDRDAEQFF.

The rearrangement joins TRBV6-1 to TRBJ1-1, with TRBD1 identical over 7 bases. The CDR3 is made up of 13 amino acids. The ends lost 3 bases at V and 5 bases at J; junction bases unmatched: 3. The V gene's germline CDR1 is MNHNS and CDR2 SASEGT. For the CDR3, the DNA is TGTGCCAGCAGTGATGACAGGGCTACTGAAGCTTTCTTT. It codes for CASSDDRATEAFF.

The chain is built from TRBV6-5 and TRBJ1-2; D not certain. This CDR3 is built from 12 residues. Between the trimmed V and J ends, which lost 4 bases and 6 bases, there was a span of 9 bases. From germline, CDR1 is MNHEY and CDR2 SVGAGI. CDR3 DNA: TGTGCCAGCAGTTTGGGCGTAGATGGCTACACCTTC. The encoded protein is CASSLGVDGYTF.

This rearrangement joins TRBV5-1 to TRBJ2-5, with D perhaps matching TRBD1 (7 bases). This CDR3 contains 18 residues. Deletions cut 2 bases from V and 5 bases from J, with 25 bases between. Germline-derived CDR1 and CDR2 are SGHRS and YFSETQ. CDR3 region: CASSFPRGVTGYMETQYF. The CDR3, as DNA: TGCGCCAGCAGCTTCCCCAGGGGGGTTACGGGGTATATGGAGACCCAGTACTTC.

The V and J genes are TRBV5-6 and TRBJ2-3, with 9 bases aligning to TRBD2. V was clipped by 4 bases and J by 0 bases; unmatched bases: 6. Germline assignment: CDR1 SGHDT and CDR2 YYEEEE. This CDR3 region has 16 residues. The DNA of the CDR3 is TGTGCCAGCAGCAGAAGCGGGGGGAGTAGCACAGATACGCAGTATTTT. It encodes CASSRSGGSSTDTQYF.

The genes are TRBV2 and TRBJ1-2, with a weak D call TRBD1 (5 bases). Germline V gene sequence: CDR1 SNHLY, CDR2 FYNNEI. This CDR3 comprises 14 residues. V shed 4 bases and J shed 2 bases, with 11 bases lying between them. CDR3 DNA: TGTGCCAGCAGTGGGTCGACAGCCAACTATGGCTACACCTTC. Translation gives CASSGSTANYGYTF.

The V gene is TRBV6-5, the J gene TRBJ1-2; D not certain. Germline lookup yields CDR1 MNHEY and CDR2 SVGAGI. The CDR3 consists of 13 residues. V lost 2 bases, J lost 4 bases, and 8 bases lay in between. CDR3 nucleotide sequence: TGTGCCAGCAGTTACGCACAGCTCTATGGCTACACCTTC. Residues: CASSYAQLYGYTF.

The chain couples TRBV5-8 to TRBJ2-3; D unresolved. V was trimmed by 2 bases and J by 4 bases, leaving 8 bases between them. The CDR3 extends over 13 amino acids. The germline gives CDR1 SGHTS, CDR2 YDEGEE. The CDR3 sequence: CASSLRRADTQYF. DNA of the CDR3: TGTGCCAGCAGCTTAAGGCGCGCAGATACGCAGTATTTT.

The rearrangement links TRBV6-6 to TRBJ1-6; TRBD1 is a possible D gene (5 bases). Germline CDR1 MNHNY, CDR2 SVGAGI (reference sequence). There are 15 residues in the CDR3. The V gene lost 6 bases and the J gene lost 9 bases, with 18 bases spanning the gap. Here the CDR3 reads CASRPTGALSSPLHF. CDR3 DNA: TGTGCCAGCAGACCTACAGGCGCCCTGAGTTCACCCCTCCACTTT.

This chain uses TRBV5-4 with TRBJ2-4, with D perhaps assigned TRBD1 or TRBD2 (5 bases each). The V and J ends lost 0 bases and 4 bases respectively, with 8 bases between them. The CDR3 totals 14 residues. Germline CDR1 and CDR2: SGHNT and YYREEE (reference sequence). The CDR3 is CASSLGGVKNIQYF. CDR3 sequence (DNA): TGTGCCAGCAGCTTGGGAGGGGTTAAAAACATTCAGTACTTC.

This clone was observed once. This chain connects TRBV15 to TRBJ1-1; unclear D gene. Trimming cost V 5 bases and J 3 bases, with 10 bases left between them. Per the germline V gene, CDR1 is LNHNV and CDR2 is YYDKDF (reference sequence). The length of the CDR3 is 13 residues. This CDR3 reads CATSWGGDTEAFF. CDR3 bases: TGTGCCACCAGCTGGGGTGGGGACACTGAAGCTTTCTTT.

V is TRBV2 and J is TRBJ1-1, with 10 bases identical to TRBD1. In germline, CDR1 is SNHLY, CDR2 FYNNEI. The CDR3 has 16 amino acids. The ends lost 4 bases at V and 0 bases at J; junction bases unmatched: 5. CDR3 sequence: CASSADRGLLNTEAFF. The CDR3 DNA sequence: TGTGCCAGCAGTGCAGACAGGGGGCTCTTGAACACTGAAGCTTTCTTT.

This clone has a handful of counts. CDR3 region: CASSPGTELYEQYF. CDR3 coding DNA: TGCGCCAGCAGTCCCGGGACAGAACTCTACGAGCAGTACTTC. The chain recombines TRBV10-1 with TRBJ2-7; 7 bases map to TRBD1. Germline V CDR1 and CDR2: WNHNN, SYGVQD (reference sequence). The CDR3 loop spans 14 amino acids. Trimming cost V 5 bases and J 3 bases; bases outside gene matches: 7.

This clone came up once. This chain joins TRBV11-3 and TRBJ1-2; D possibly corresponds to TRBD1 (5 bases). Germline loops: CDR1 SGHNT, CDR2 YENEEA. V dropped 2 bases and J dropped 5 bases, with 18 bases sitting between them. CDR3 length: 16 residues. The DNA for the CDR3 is TGTGCCAGCAGCTTAATGGTCGGCAGGGAGAAGTATGGCTACACCTTC. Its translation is CASSLMVGREKYGYTF.

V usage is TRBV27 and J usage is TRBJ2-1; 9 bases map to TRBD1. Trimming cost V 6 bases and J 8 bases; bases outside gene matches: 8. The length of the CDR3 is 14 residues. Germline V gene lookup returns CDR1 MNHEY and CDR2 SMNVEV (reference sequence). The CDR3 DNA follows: TGTGCCAGCAGAAGGGACAGGGTGGGCGATGAGCAGTTCTTC. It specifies CASRRDRVGDEQFF.